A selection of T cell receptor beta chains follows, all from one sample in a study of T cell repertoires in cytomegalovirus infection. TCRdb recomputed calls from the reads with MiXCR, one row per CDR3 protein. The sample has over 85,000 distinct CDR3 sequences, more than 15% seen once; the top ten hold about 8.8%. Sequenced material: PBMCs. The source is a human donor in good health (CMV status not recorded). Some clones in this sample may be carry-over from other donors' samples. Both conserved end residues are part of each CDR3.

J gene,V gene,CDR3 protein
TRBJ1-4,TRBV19,CASGQEGLFF
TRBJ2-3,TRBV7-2,CASGGATDTQYF
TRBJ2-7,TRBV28,CASSLPPGVEEQYF
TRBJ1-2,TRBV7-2,CASSPAQVLANYGYTF
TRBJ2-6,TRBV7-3,CASSLYSSGANVLTF
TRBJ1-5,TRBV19,CASIMGVSNQPQHF
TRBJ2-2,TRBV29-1,CSVGGNGGTGELFF
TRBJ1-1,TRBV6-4,CASSDGYTEAFF
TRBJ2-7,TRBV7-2,CASSRRGGGDYEQYF
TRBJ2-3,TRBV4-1,CASSQALPGDTQYF
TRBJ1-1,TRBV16,CASSQGLTEAFF
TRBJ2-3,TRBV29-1,CSVEVRTDTQYF
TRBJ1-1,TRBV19,CASSPGWEGTEAFF
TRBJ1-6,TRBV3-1,CASSQGTVRSYNSPLHF
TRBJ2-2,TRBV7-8,CASSLTSIGTGELFF
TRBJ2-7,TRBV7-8,CASSLSQARSGGQYF
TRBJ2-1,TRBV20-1,CSARDAGASGGEQFF
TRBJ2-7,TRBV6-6,CASSYRSGNEQYF
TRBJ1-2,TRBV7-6,CASRLEGTVNYGYTF
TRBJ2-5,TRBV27,CASSLRQSLQGETQYF
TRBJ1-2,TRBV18,CASFASDGNYGYTF
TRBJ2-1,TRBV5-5,CASSLATGRSYNEQFF
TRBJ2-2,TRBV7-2,CASSSTVNTGELFF
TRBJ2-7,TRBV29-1,CSVEVLGQGYEQYF
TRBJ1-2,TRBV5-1,CASSLGTGRSYTF
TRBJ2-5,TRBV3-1,CASSPRGLQETQYF
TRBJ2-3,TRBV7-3,CASSFQGPPDTQYF
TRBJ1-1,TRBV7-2,CASRTGRNTEAFF
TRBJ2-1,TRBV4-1,CASSQPTSGGGSTFF
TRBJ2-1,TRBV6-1,CASSHLAGYNEQFF
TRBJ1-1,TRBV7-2,CASKPSPTEAFF
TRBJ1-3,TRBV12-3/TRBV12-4,CASSSRTGPLSGNTIYF
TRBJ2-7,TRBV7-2,CASSLVDEQYF
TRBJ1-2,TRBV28,CASSAVTPRLGYTF
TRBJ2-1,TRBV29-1,CSVGGRQAGNEQFF
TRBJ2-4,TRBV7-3,CASSLGGANIQYF
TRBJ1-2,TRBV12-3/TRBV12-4,CASREWNDESYGYTF
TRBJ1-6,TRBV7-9,CASSSGDSPLHF
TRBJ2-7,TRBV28,CASSSRRDKSYEQYF
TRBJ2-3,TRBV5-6,CASSRRQGSVDTQYF
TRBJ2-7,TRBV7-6,CASSLNGGAYEQYF
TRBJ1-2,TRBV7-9,CASSLRQPGIYGYTF
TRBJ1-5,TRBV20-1,CSAVTGDQPQHF
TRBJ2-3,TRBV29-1,CSIETADTQYF
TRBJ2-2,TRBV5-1,CASSLDFFNTGELFF
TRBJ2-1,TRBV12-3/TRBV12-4,CASSFRTSADNEQFF
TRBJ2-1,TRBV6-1,CASSKISVNEQFF
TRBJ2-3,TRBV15,CATSRGQGAADTQYF
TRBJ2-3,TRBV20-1,CSATLGGGRADTQYF
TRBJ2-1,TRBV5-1,CASSLGLAGGQREQFF
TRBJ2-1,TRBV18,CASSPLRPPGEQFF
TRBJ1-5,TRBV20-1,CSAAREGQPQHF